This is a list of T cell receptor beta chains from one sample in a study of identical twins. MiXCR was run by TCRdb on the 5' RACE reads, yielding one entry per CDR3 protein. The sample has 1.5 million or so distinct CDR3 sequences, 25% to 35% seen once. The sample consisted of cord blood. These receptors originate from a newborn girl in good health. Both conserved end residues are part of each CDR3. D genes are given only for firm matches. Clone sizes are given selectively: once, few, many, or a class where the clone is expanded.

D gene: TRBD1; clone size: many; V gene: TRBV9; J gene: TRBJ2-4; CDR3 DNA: TGTGCCAGCAGCGTAGGACAGGGGGCCAAAAACATTCAGTACTTC; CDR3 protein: CASSVGQGAKNIQYF
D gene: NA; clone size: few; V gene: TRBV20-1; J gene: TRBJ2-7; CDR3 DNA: TGCAGTGCTAGAGCAGGGTCAGGCCTTAGCGAGCAGTACTTC; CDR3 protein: CSARAGSGLSEQYF
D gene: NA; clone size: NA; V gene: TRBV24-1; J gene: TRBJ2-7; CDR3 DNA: TGTGCCACCAGTGATTTGTGGGGGGATGAGCAGTACTTC; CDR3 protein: CATSDLWGDEQYF
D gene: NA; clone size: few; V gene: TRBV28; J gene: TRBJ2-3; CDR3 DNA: TGTGCCAGCAGTTTCCTTGAGCGGGTTATTAGCACAGATACGCAGTATTTT; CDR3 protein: CASSFLERVISTDTQYF
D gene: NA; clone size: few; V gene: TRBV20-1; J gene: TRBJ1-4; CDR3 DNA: TGCAGTGCTAGAGACACCTCTAATGAAAAACTGTTTTTT; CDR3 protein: CSARDTSNEKLFF
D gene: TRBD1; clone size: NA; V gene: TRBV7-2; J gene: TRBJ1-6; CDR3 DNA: TGTGCCAGCAGCTTAGCGGGACAGGGGAATAATTCACCCCTCCACTTT; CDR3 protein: CASSLAGQGNNSPLHF
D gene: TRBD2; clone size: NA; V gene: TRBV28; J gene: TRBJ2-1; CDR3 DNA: TGTGCCAGCAGTTCCCACTTGCTAGCGGGGGGGCCAAGTGAGCAGTTCTTC; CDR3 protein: CASSSHLLAGGPSEQFF
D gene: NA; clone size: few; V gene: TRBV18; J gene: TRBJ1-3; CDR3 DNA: TGTGCCAGCTCACCCCAAGGGCCTGGAAACACCATATATTTT; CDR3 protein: CASSPQGPGNTIYF
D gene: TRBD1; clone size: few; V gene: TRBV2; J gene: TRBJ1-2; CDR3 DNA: TGTGCCAGCAGTACTCACCGGGACAGGGGGAACTATGGCTACACCTTC; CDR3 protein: CASSTHRDRGNYGYTF
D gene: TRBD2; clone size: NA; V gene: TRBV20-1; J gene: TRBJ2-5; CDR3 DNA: TGCAGTGCTGCATCTAGCGGGGGTCGCAATGAGCAGTACTTC; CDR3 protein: CSAASSGGRNEQYF
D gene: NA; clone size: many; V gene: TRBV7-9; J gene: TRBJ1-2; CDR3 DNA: TGTGCCAGCAGCTTAGCACCTGGACGGATCTATGGCTACACCTTC; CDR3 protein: CASSLAPGRIYGYTF
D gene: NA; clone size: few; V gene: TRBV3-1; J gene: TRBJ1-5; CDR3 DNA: TGTGCCAGCAGCCAAGGGGGATTAGAGGATTTCCTGGCGGGACAGCCCCAGCATTTT; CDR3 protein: CASSQGGLEDFLAGQPQHF
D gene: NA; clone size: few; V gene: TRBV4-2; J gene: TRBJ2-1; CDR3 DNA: TGTGCCAGCAGCCAAGACTGGCTACCGCGCAGGCTATACAATGAGCAGTTCTTC; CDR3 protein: CASSQDWLPRRLYNEQFF
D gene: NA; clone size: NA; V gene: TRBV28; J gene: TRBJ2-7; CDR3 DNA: TGTGCCAGCAGTTTGGGTTTCGTCAGGGGCGTTTCCTACGAGCAGTACTTC; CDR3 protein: CASSLGFVRGVSYEQYF
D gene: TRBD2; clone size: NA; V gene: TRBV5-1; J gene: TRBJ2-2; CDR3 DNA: TGCGCCAGCAGCCTCCGACTAGCGGGAGGCCACGGGGAGCTGTTTTTT; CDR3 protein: CASSLRLAGGHGELFF
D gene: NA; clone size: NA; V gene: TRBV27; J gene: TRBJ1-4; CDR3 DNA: TGTGCCAGCAGTTTAGCCACGACGGGGGGAAAACTGTTTTTT; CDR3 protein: CASSLATTGGKLFF
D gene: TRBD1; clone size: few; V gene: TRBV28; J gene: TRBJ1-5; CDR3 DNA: TGTGCCAGCAGTTCCGGGACAGGAGCCTATAGCAATCAGCCCCAGCATTTT; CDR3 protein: CASSSGTGAYSNQPQHF
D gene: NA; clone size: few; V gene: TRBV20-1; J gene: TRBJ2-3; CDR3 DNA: TGCAGTGCTAGTCCTGGGGAGAGCACAGATACGCAGTATTTT; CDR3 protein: CSASPGESTDTQYF
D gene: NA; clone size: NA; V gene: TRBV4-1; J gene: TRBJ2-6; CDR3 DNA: TGCGCCAGCAGCCAATGGGCCGTCCTCCCTGGGGCCAACGTCCTGACTTTC; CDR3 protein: CASSQWAVLPGANVLTF
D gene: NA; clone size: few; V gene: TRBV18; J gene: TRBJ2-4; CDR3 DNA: TGTGCCAGCTCACCACAGCCGCTCCGGAACTCGGACATTCAGTACTTC; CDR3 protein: CASSPQPLRNSDIQYF
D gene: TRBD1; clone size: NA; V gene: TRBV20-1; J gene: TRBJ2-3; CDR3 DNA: TGCAGTGACAGGGGGCGAGATACGCAGTATTTT; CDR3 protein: CSDRGRDTQYF
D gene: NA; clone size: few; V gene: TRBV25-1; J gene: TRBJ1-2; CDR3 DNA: TGTGCCAGCAGTGAATCGGGACGGATTAACTATGGCTACACCTTC; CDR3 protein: CASSESGRINYGYTF
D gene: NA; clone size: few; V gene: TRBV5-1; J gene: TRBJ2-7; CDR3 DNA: TGCGCCAGCAGTTCGGACAGTTCATTCTACGAGCAGTACTTC; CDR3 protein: CASSSDSSFYEQYF
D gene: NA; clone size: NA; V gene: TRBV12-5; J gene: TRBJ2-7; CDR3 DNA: TGTGCTAGTGGTTCGCTGACAGGACACTCCTACAATGAGCAGTACTTC; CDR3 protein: CASGSLTGHSYNEQYF
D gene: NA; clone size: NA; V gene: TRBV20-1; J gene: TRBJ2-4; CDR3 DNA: TGCAGTGCTAGAGTCACAGGGAACATTCAGTACTTC; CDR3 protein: CSARVTGNIQYF
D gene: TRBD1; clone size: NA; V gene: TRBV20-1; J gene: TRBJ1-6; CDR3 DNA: TGCAGTGCTAGCAAGGACAGGGCAGGTTCACCCCTCCACTTT; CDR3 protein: CSASKDRAGSPLHF
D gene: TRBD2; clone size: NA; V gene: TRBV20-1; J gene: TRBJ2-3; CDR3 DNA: TGCAGTGCTAGAGCCCTAGCGGGAGTTTCAGATACGCAGTATTTT; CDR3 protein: CSARALAGVSDTQYF
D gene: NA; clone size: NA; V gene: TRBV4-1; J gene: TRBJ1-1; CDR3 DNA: TGCGCCAGCAGGCATACTAAGGGACAAAACACTGAAGCTTTCTTT; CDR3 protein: CASRHTKGQNTEAFF
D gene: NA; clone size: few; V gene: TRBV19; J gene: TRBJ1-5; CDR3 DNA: TGTGCCAGTAGTACCCTCCGGGCCCACAATCAGCCCCAGCATTTT; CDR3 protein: CASSTLRAHNQPQHF
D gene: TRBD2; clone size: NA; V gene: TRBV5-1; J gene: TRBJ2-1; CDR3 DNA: TGCGCCAGCAGCTTGCCCAGGACAGTCAGCGGGGGCCATTTCTCCTACAATGAGCAGTTCTTC; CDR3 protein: CASSLPRTVSGGHFSYNEQFF
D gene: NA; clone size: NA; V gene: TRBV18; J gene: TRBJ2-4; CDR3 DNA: TGTGCCAGCTCACCACCAGTTCCTAAACCTCTAGCCAAAAACATTCAGTACTTC; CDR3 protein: CASSPPVPKPLAKNIQYF
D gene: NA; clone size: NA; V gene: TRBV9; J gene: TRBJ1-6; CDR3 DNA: TGTGCCAGCAGCGTAGGGAGGGTCCGGAATTCATCCCTCCACTTT; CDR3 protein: CASSVGRVRNSSLHF
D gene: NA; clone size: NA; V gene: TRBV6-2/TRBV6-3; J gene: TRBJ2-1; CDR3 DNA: TGTGCCAGCAGTAGGGGTAGGTCTCTAACCTACAATGAGCAGTTCTTC; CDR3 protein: CASSRGRSLTYNEQFF
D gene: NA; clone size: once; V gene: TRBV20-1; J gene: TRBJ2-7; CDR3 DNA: TGCAGTGCTAGAGGGAAGGTTCTCTCCTACGAGCAGTACTTC; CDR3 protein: CSARGKVLSYEQYF
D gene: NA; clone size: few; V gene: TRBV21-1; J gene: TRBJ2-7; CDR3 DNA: TGTGCCAGCAGCAAAGGCAAAGGGGAGGACGAGCAGTACTTC; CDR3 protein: CASSKGKGEDEQYF
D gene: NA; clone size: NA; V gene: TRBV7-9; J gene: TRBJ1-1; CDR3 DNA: TGTGCCAGCGGAATTTCAAGAGGCGAAGCTTTCTTT; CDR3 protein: CASGISRGEAFF
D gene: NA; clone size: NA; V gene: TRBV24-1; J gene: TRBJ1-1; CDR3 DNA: TGTGCCACCAGTGATTTGCCAGCGAACACTGAAGCTTTCTTT; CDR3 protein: CATSDLPANTEAFF
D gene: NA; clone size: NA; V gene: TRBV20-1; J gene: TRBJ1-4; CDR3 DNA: TGCAGTGCTAGAGATCCGGGTTGGGGGGTCGGTCGGGGTGAAAAACTGTTTTTT; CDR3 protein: CSARDPGWGVGRGEKLFF
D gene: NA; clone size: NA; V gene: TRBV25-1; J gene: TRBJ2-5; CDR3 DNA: TGTGCCAGCAGTGAAGGCTGGTACCAAGAGACCCAGTACTTC; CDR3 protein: CASSEGWYQETQYF
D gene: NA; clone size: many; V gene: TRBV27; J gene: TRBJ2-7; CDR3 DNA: TGTGCCAGCAGTTCCGGGGCAGACGAGCAGTACTTC; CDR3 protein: CASSSGADEQYF
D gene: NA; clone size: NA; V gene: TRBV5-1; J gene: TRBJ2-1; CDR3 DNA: TGCGCCAGCAGCTCGGATCCCGGCAATGAGCAGTTCTTC; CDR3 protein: CASSSDPGNEQFF
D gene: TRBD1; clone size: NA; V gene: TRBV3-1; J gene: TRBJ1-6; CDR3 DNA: TGTGCCAGCGCTCAGAGGGGGACAGGGAATTCACCCCTCCACTTT; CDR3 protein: CASAQRGTGNSPLHF
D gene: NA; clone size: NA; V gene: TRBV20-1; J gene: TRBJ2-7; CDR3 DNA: TGCAGTGCTAGAGGTGGGGGAGAGCGATATACTACCTACGAGCAGTACTTC; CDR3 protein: CSARGGGERYTTYEQYF
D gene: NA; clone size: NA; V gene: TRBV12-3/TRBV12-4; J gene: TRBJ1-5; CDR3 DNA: TGTGCCAGCAGTTTTCTCCAGGGACCGAATCAGCCCCAGCATTTT; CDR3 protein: CASSFLQGPNQPQHF
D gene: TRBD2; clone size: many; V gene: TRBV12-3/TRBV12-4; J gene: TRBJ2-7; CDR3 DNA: TGTGCCAGCAGTTTGGTAGCGGGAGGACCCTACGAGCAGTACTTC; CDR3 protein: CASSLVAGGPYEQYF
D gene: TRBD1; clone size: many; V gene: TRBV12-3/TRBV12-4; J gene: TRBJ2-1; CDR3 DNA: TGTGCCAGCAGACCTGGGGACAGCTCCTACAATGAGCAGTTCTTC; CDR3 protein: CASRPGDSSYNEQFF
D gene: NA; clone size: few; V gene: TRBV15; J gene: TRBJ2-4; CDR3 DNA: TGTGCCACCAGCAGAGACAGGGGTTTAGCCAAAATGCAGTACTTC; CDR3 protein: CATSRDRGLAKMQYF
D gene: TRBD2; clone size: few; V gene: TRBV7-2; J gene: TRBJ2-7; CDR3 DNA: TGTGCCAGCAGCTTAGAGTGGACTAGCTCCTACGAGCAGTACTTC; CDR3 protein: CASSLEWTSSYEQYF
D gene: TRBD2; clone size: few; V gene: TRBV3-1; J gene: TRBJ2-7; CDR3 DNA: TGTGCCAGCCGTAGCGGGGGGACCTACGAGCAGTACTTC; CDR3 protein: CASRSGGTYEQYF
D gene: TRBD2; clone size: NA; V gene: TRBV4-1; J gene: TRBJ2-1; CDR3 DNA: TGCGCCAGCAGCCAAGGGAGCGGGAGTGCGGATGAGCAGTTCTTC; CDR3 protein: CASSQGSGSADEQFF
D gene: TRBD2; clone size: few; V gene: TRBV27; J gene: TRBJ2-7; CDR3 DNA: TGTGCCAGCAGTGCCCTAGCGGGGGCCACCTACGAGCAGTACTTC; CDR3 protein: CASSALAGATYEQYF
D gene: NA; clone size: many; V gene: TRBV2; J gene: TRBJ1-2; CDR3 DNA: TGTGCCAGCAGCGTACAGGGACTCTATGGCTACACCTTC; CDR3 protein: CASSVQGLYGYTF
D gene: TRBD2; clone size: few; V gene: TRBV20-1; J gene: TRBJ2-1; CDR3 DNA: TGCAGTGCATCCAGACTAGCGGGAAACAATGAGCAGTTCTTC; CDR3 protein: CSASRLAGNNEQFF
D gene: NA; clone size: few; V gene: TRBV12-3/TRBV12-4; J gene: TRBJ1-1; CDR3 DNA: TGTGCCAGCAGTTTAGGAGGGGTCATGAACACTGAAGCTTTCTTT; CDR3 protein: CASSLGGVMNTEAFF